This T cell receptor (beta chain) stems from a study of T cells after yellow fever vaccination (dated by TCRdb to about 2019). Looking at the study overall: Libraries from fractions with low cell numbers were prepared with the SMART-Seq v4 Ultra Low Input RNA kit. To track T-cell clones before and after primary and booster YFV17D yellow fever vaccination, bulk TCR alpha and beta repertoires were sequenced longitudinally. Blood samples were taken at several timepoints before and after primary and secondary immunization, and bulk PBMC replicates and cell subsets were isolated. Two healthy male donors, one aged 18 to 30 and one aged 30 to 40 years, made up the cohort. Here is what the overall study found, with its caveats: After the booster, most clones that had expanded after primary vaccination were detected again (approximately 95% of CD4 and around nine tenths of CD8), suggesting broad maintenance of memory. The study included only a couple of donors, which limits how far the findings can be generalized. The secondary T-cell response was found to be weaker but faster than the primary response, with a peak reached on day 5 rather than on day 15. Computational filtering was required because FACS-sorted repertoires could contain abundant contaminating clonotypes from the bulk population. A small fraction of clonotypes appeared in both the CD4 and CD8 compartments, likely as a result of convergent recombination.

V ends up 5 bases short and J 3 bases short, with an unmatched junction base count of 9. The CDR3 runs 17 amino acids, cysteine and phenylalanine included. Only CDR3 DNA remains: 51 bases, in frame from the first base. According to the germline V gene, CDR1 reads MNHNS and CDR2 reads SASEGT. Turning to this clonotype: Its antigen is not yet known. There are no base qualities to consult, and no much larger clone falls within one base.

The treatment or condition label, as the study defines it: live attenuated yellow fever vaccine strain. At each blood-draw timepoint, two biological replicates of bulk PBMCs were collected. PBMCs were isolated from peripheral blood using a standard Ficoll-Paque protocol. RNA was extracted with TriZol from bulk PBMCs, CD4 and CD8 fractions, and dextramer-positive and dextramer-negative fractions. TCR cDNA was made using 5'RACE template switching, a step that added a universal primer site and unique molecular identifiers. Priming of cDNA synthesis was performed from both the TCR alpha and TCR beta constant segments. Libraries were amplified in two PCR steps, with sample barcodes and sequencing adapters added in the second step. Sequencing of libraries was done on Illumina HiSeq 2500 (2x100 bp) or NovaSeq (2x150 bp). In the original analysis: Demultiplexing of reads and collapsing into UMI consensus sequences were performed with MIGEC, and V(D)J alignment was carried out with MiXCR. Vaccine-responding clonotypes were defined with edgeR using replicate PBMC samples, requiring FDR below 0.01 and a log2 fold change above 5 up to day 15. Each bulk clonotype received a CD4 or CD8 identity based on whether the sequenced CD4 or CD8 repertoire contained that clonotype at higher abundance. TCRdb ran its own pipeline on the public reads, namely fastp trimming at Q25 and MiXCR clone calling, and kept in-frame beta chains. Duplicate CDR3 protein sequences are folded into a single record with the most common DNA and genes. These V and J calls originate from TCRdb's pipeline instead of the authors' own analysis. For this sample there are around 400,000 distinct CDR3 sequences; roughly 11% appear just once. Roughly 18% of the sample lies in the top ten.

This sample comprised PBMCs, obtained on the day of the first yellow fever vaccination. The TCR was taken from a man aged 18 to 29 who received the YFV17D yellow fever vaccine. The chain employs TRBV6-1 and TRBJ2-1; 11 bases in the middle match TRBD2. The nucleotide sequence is TGTGCCAGCAGTCCGAGGACGCTAGCGGGGGGCTACAATGAGCAGTTCTTC. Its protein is CASSPRTLAGGYNEQFF.